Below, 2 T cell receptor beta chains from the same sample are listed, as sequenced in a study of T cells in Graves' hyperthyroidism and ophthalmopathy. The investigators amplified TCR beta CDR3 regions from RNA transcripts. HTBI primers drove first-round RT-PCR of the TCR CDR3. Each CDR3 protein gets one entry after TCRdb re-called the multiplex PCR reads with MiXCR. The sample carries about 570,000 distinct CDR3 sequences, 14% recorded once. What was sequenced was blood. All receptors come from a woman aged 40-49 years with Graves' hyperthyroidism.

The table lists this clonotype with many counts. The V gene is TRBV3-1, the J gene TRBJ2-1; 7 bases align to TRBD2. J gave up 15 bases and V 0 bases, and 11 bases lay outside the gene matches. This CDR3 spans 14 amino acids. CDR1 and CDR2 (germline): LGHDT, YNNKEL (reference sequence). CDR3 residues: CASSQEAGRGPGFF. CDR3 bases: TGTGCCAGCAGCCAAGAAGCGGGACGGGGCCCAGGGTTCTTC.

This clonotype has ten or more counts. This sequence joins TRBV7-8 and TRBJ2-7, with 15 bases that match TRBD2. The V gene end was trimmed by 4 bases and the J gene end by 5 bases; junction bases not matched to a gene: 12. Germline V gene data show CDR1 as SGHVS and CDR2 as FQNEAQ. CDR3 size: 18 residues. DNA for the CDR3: TGTGCCAGCAGCTCAGGACTAGCGGGAGGGCCGAGTGAAGACGAGCAGTACTTC. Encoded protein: CASSSGLAGGPSEDEQYF.